The 13 T cell receptor beta chains given below trace back to one sample, sequenced in a study of T-cell reconstitution after alpha-beta-depleted transplantation in children. This sample's TCRbeta library carried unique molecular identifier barcodes. TCRdb ran MiXCR on the PCR reads and lists one entry per CDR3 protein. The sample carries roughly 280,000 distinct CDR3 sequences, roughly 11% recorded once. Sequencing was performed on peripheral blood, taken 180 days after TCRalphabeta/CD19-depleted stem cell transplant. The receptors come from a male patient aged 2-9 years who had a stem cell transplant for chronic granulomatous disease, so the T cells may come from the graft donor.

In the case of this clonotype: A read error is possible here, since a much larger clone lies one base away. The chain employs TRBV7-6 and TRBJ2-2, with 8 bases matching TRBD2. Per germline, CDR1 SGHVS and CDR2 FNYEAQ. The CDR3 loop spans 17 amino acids. V dropped 3 bases and J dropped 6; count of bases not matched to a gene: 12. CDR3: CASSLSRGGPNSGELFF. In DNA, the CDR3 is TGTGCCAGCAGCTTGTCCCGGGGGGGTCCTAACTCCGGGGAGCTGTTTTTT.

This clonotype has a count of ten or more. The CDR3 loop is CASRSGTSGRYGTQYF. CDR3 nucleotide sequence: TGCGCCAGCAGGTCCGGGACTAGCGGTCGGTACGGTACGCAGTATTTT. This chain connects TRBV5-1 to TRBJ2-3; 11 bases match TRBD2. V gave up 5 bases and J gave up 8 bases; unmatched junction bases: 13. Germline values: CDR1 SGHRS, CDR2 YFSETQ. The CDR3 has 16 amino acids.

This clonotype appeared once. A read error may explain this, as a much larger clone is one base away. The V and J genes are TRBV6-1 and TRBJ2-7, with 7 bases fitting TRBD1. The V gene end was trimmed by 7 bases and the J gene end by 2 bases; junction bases not matched to a gene: 11. Germline V gene data show CDR1 as MNHNS and CDR2 as SASEGT. This CDR3 comprises 15 residues. The CDR3 is CASNPDGQGAYEQYF. The DNA for the CDR3 is TGTGCCAGCAACCCAGACGGGCAGGGGGCCTACGAGCAGTACTTC.

This clonotype occurred many times. The V and J genes are TRBV6-5 and TRBJ2-7; the match to TRBD1 covers 9 bases. The CDR3 length is 15 residues. J was trimmed by 2 bases and V by 0 bases; bases with no gene match: 2. CDR1 is MNHEY and CDR2 is SVGAGI in the germline V gene. The DNA of the CDR3 is TGTGCCAGCAGTTACTCCGGGACAGGGACCTACGAGCAGTACTTC. Translating it yields CASSYSGTGTYEQYF.

The gene calls are TRBV20-1 and TRBJ2-7, with TRBD1 matching over 7 bases. The CDR3 is 16 amino acids. With 0 bases clipped from V and 3 bases from J, the junction kept 11 bases outside the gene matches. The germline gives CDR1 DFQATT, CDR2 SNEGSKA (reference sequence). CDR3 residues: CSAREQGTLQIYEQYF. The CDR3 DNA reads as TGCAGTGCTAGAGAACAGGGGACCTTACAAATCTACGAGCAGTACTTC.

For this clonotype: Given a much more abundant clone one base away, this may be a read error. V and J are TRBV20-1 and TRBJ2-7; 12 nucleotides match TRBD1. The CDR3 loop spans 15 amino acids. The V gene's germline CDR1 is DFQATT and CDR2 SNEGSKA (reference sequence). The DNA of the CDR3 is TGCAGTGCTATCGACTTGGGACAGGGGGCCAACGATCAGTACTTC. Amino acids: CSAIDLGQGANDQYF.

This clonotype was observed many times. The chain is built from TRBV7-2 and TRBJ2-2; D may be TRBD1 (5 bases). V lost 2 bases and J lost 0, with 10 bases in between. Germline values: CDR1 SGHTA, CDR2 FQGNSA. The CDR3 has 16 amino acids. In DNA, the CDR3 is TGTGCCAGCAGCTTATACAGGACGGCGAACACCGGGGAGCTGTTTTTT. Residues: CASSLYRTANTGELFF.

This chain joins TRBV24-1 and TRBJ2-2; possibly TRBD2 for D (6 bases). In germline, CDR1 is KGHDR, CDR2 SFDVKD. The CDR3 extends over 16 amino acids. V shed 7 bases and J shed 4 bases, with 18 bases lying between them. The CDR3 sequence: CATSGLARVGTGELFF. As DNA, the CDR3 is TGTGCCACCAGCGGCCTAGCGAGAGTTGGCACCGGGGAGCTGTTTTTT.

This clonotype has ten or more counts. This rearrangement joins TRBV13 to TRBJ2-7; D gene uncertain. The germline V and J ends were trimmed by 0 bases and 3 bases, with 6 bases remaining between them. CDR1 is PRHDT, CDR2 FYEKMQ, per germline (reference sequence). The CDR3 is made up of 13 amino acids. CDR3 region: CASSLGPLYEQYF. In DNA form, the CDR3 reads TGTGCCAGCAGCTTAGGCCCCCTCTACGAGCAGTACTTC.

This clonotype has ten or more counts. The chain uses TRBV27 and TRBJ2-7, with D unclear. With 6 bases removed from V and 3 bases from J, the gap between germline ends came to 18 bases. CDR3 length: 15 amino acids. CDR1 and CDR2 from the germline V gene are MNHEY and SMNVEV (reference sequence). CDR3 residues: CASRWVGRVVYEQYF. The CDR3 nucleotides are TGTGCCAGCAGATGGGTCGGCCGGGTCGTCTACGAGCAGTACTTC.

This clonotype came up many times. The chain has TRBV29-1 and TRBJ1-1; D call uncertain. CDR3 size: 12 residues. In germline, CDR1 is SQVTM, CDR2 ANQGSEA. The germline V and J ends were trimmed by 5 bases and 4 bases, with 11 bases remaining between them. CDR3 in amino acids: CSVRVAVTEAFF. CDR3 DNA: TGCAGCGTTCGGGTTGCGGTCACTGAAGCTTTCTTT.

This clonotype was picked up many times. This chain links TRBV5-4 with TRBJ2-7; 9 bases agree with TRBD2. There are 16 residues in the CDR3. Germline-derived CDR1 and CDR2 are SGHNT and YYREEE (reference sequence). V lost 3 bases to trimming and J lost 3 bases; unmatched junction nucleotides: 10. CDR3 sequence (DNA): TGTGCCAGCAGCTCACCCGGGGTAGCGGGAGACTACGAGCAGTACTTC. Its translation: CASSSPGVAGDYEQYF.

Many counts were recorded for this clonotype. This chain uses TRBV12-3 or TRBV12-4 with TRBJ1-2, with 10 bases fitting TRBD1. The CDR3 extends over 15 amino acids. V shed 7 bases and J 4 bases; nucleotides not matched to a gene: 9. The CDR3 DNA is TGTGCCAGCACCCAAGCCGGGACAGGGGCCTATGGCTACACCTTC. This codes for CASTQAGTGAYGYTF.